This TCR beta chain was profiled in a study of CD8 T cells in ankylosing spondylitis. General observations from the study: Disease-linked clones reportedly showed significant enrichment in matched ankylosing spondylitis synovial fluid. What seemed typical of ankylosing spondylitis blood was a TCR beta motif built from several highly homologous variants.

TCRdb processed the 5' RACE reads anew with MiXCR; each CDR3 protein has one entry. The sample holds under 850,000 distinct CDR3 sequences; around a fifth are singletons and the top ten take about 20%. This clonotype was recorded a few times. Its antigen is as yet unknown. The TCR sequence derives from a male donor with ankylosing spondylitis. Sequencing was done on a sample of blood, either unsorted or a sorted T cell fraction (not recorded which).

This chain's CDR3 is CASSENRVLGNTIYF. Written as DNA, the CDR3 is TGTGCCAGCAGTGAAAACAGGGTGTTGGGAAACACCATATATTTT. The chain uses TRBV12-3 or TRBV12-4 and TRBJ1-3; D possibly corresponds to TRBD1 (6 bases). CDR3 length: 15 residues. Trimming took off 5 bases at V and 4 bases at J, with 15 bases between the two ends.